This TCR beta chain was sequenced during a study of cytomegalovirus exposure and HLA in healthy donors. Study in general: A later analysis reported the same platform for the 120 validation repertoires and the approximately 700 first-cohort repertoires.

The validation cohort, a group of around 120 subjects, included the donors and was separate from the roughly 670-subject first cohort. This clone was seen just once. The CDR3 contains 14 residues. Looked up from germline, CDR1 is SGHDT and CDR2 is YYEEEE. V lost 1 base, J lost 5 bases, and 3 bases stayed unmatched. TCRdb's copy holds only in-frame clones and misses some; the assay was immunoSEQ multiplex PCR. The table lists tens of thousands of clones, 85% to 95% of them singletons, with 0.69% in the top ten. Sequencing was carried out using PBMCs. The rearrangement links TRBV5-6 to TRBJ2-7; 10 bases agree with TRBD2. This TCR was sampled from a woman younger than 35 in good health and CMV-seronegative. The CDR3 bases are TGTGCCAGCAGCTTGCTAGCGGGAGTCAACGAGCAGTACTTC. This codes for CASSLLAGVNEQYF.